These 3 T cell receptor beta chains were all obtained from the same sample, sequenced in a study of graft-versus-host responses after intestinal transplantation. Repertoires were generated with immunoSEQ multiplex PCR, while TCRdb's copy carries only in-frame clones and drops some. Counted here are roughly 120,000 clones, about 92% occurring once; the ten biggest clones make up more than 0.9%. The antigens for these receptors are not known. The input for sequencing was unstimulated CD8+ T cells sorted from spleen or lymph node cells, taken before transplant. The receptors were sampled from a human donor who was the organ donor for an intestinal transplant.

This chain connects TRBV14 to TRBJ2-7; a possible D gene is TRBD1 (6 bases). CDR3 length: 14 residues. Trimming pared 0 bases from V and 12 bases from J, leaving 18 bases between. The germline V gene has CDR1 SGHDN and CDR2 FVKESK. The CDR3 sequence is CASSQERKIGQRYF. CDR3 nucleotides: TGTGCCAGCAGCCAAGAAAGGAAGATTGGACAGAGGTACTTC.

The CDR3 loop is CASSFMSGLDLTYNEQFF. In nucleotides, the CDR3 is TGTGCCAGTAGTTTTATGTCGGGACTAGACCTAACCTACAATGAGCAGTTCTTC. The chain employs TRBV19 and TRBJ2-1, with 8 bases matching TRBD2. CDR3 length: 18 residues. Germline loops: CDR1 LNHDA, CDR2 SQIVND (reference sequence). V lost 5 bases to trimming and J lost 2 bases; unmatched junction nucleotides: 14.

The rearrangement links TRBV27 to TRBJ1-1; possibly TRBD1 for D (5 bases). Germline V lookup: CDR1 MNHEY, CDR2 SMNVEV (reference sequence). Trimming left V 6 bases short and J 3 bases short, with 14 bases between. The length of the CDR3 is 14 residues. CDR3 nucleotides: TGTGCCAGCAGCCTTATGTCAGGGCACACTGAAGCTTTCTTT. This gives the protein CASSLMSGHTEAFF.